A selection of T cell receptor beta chains follows, all from one sample in a study of shared clonotypes between healthy human individuals. Libraries were prepared by immunoSEQ multiplex PCR; TCRdb keeps only in-frame clonotypes and omits some of them. The sample includes about 2 million clones, roughly 94% of them seen just once. The sample was naive CD8+ T cells sorted from blood. The receptors here all came from a man between 18 and 35 years old in good health. Both conserved end residues are part of each CDR3. The order of the fields is D gene, V gene, J gene, CDR3 protein. The D gene is left open where the match is weak.

TRBD1	TRBV13	TRBJ2-2	CASGQGGFGGELFF
TRBD1	TRBV27	TRBJ1-6	CASRGDSGLYSPLHF
.	TRBV19	TRBJ2-6	CASSSPVSYSGANVLTF
.	TRBV15	TRBJ2-7	CATSREGYDYEQYF
TRBD1	TRBV25-1	TRBJ2-3	CASRSTGVDSTDTQYF
.	TRBV5-6	TRBJ1-4	CASSFGAVGPNEKLFF
TRBD1	TRBV7-8	TRBJ1-2	CASSLRVRGFSNYGYTF
TRBD1	TRBV9	TRBJ1-1	CASSVSGQGSTEAFF
.	TRBV5-1	TRBJ2-1	CASSLANGGEQFF
.	TRBV30	TRBJ2-1	CALLGQQSDNEQFF
.	TRBV2	TRBJ2-5	CASSPKDSQETQYF
TRBD2	TRBV29-1	TRBJ2-3	CSGMTSGVLSSTDTQYF
.	TRBV6-5	TRBJ2-7	CASSVRGGYEQYF
.	TRBV19	TRBJ2-7	CASSAPWGEQYF
.	TRBV4-1	TRBJ2-7	CASSQGLGYEQYF
TRBD1	TRBV5-6	TRBJ2-3	CASSSGTGASTDTQYF
TRBD2	TRBV13	TRBJ2-3	CASSQLAGADTQYF
TRBD2	TRBV5-6	TRBJ2-2	CASSRPGGRQTGELFF
.	TRBV4-1	TRBJ2-2	CASSPKGGVNTGELFF
.	TRBV4-1	TRBJ2-3	CASSQRQNTDTQYF
.	TRBV9	TRBJ1-1	CASSVAGGGTEAFF
.	TRBV4-2	TRBJ1-6	CASSQDRTGEDSPLHF
.	TRBV30	TRBJ1-1	CAWKGGTPEAFF
TRBD1	TRBV7-9	TRBJ1-5	CASSLGLTGDQPQHF
.	TRBV4-3	TRBJ1-1	CASSPHQGGGAEAFF
.	TRBV7-3	TRBJ1-4	CASISNTSEKLFF
.	TRBV7-6	TRBJ2-2	CASSSGGGLGTGELFF
.	TRBV30	TRBJ2-1	CAWALGLGGQYNEQFF
TRBD2	TRBV5-6	TRBJ2-7	CASSLRDYLYEQYF
.	TRBV4-3	TRBJ1-1	CASSRASNTEAFF
.	TRBV2	TRBJ2-5	CASSFETQYF
TRBD1	TRBV27	TRBJ2-3	CASTGTGLRTDTQYF
TRBD2	TRBV11-2	TRBJ2-5	CASSFLAGLAGGEETQYF
.	TRBV28	TRBJ1-1	CASSLSSGTEAFF
.	TRBV7-9	TRBJ1-1	CASSPPSLPAEAFF
TRBD1	TRBV6-1	TRBJ1-1	CASSERTGGADTEAFF
.	TRBV7-9	TRBJ2-7	CASSLVPSRTYEQYF
TRBD2	TRBV6-5	TRBJ2-1	CASSTLAGIIHEQFF
.	TRBV27	TRBJ2-7	CASSFRTTYEQYF
TRBD1	TRBV2	TRBJ1-1	CASSGQGANEAFF
.	TRBV4-1	TRBJ2-7	CASSQDPDLSYEQYF
TRBD2	TRBV19	TRBJ2-2	CASSMGTSGEVLGELFF
.	TRBV7-9	TRBJ2-2	CASSFGPLLGENTGELFF
.	TRBV4-3	TRBJ2-2	CASSQENGNTGELFF
.	TRBV5-1	TRBJ2-7	CASSLDLSYEQYF
.	TRBV2	TRBJ2-2	CASSEGHSTGELFF
.	TRBV28	TRBJ1-3	CASSELTVSGNTIYF